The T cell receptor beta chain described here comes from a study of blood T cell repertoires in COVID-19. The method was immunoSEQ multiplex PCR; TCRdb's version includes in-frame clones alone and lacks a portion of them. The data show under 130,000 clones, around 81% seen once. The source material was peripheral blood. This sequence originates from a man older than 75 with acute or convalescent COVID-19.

CDR3 protein: CASTREGSPNSPLHF. CDR3 nucleotide sequence: TGTGCCAGCACCCGAGAGGGATCCCCTAATTCACCCCTCCACTTT. This sequence joins TRBV2 and TRBJ1-6; no reliable D call. In germline, CDR1 is SNHLY, CDR2 FYNNEI. The CDR3 totals 15 residues. The V end was cut by 7 bases, the J end by 6 bases, with 16 bases between.